Presented here are 25 T cell receptor beta chains from one specimen sequenced in a study of blood T cell repertoires in COVID-19. The repertoire was sequenced with immunoSEQ multiplex PCR; TCRdb's copy has only in-frame clones and lacks some. Here the sample spans 80,000 or so clones, about 86% being singletons. The sample taken for sequencing was peripheral blood. All receptors come from a human donor in a cohort sampled during active COVID-19.

This chain connects TRBV27 to TRBJ2-7; D gene uncertain. CDR1 is MNHEY, CDR2 SMNVEV, per germline (reference sequence). There are 14 residues in the CDR3. The V end lost 5 bases, the J end lost 4 bases, and 15 bases lay between the germline ends. The CDR3 DNA reads as TGTGCCAGCAGTCTAAACCCGAGGCCGTACGAGCAGTACTTC. It translates to CASSLNPRPYEQYF.

This clone was recorded only once. CDR3 loop: CASSLDLSSNEQYF. The CDR3 bases are TGTGCCAGCAGCTTAGATCTATCCTCGAACGAGCAGTACTTC. The rearrangement joins TRBV11-3 to TRBJ2-7; D gene unclear. The CDR3 is 14 amino acids. V lost 0 bases and J lost 5, with 11 bases in between. Germline CDR1 is SGHNT and CDR2 is YENEEA.

This chain links TRBV7-9 with TRBJ1-3, with 8 bases lining up with TRBD1. Germline V gene data show CDR1 as SEHNR and CDR2 as FQNEAQ (reference sequence). J gave up 4 bases and V 5 bases, and 7 bases lay outside the gene matches. The CDR3 sequence is 15 residues long. The CDR3 DNA reads TGTGCCAGCAGCGCCACAGGGGGAGTAGGAAACACCATATATTTT. Protein product: CASSATGGVGNTIYF.

This clone was seen a single time. This chain connects TRBV6-6 to TRBJ1-1; D unclear. V dropped 3 bases and J dropped 5 bases, with 7 bases sitting between them. CDR3 size: 12 residues. Germline-derived CDR1 and CDR2 are MNHNY and SVGAGI (reference sequence). The CDR3 spells CASSYLETEAFF. Written as DNA, the CDR3 is TGTGCCAGCAGTTATTTGGAGACTGAAGCTTTCTTT.

The chain combines TRBV7-9 with TRBJ1-1; D ambiguous. This CDR3 is built from 14 residues. The germline CDR1 and CDR2 sequences are SEHNR and FQNEAQ (reference sequence). The V and J ends lost 5 bases and 0 bases respectively, with 10 bases between them. DNA of the CDR3: TGTGCCAGCAGCATTAGACGGGTGAACACTGAAGCTTTCTTT. Translated: CASSIRRVNTEAFF.

J is TRBJ2-5 and V is TRBV7-2; no clear D gene. Trimming shortened V by 2 bases and J by 4 bases, and 11 bases separated the two germline ends. The CDR3 totals 14 residues. In germline, CDR1 is SGHTA, CDR2 FQGNSA. CDR3 coding DNA: TGTGCCAGCAGCTTATCGCCAGATTTAGAGACCCAGTACTTC. Encoded protein: CASSLSPDLETQYF.

This sequence joins TRBV4-3 and TRBJ2-1; TRBD2 agrees at 10 bases. Germline CDR1 LGHNA, CDR2 YSLEER. This CDR3 is 16 amino acids long. V lost 5 bases, J lost 7 bases, and 11 bases stayed unmatched. The CDR3, as DNA: TGCGCCAGCAGCGACCGGATAGCGGGGGGTATTAATGAGCAGTTCTTC. This codes for CASSDRIAGGINEQFF.

Only one count was recorded for this clone. The chain combines TRBV3-1 (or the pseudogene TRBV3-2) with TRBJ1-3; TRBD1 matches at 9 bases. V was pared by 5 bases and J by 3 bases, with 8 bases of the junction left unmatched. Germline V gene data show CDR1 as LGHDT and CDR2 as YNNKEL (reference sequence). The CDR3 runs 16 residues. The DNA for the CDR3 is TGTGCCAGCAGCACAACCGGGACAGGGTTTGGAAACACCATATATTTT. Residues: CASSTTGTGFGNTIYF.

The chain recombines TRBV29-1 with TRBJ1-2; D is perhaps TRBD1 (5 bases). The germline V gene has CDR1 SQVTM and CDR2 ANQGSEA. The CDR3 consists of 13 residues. Deletions cut 7 bases from V and 6 bases from J, with 18 bases between. The CDR3 reads CSGQMGQTHGYTF. In nucleotides, the CDR3 is TGCAGCGGGCAGATGGGGCAGACCCATGGCTACACCTTC.

The V gene is TRBV5-8, the J gene TRBJ2-7, with a tentative D call TRBD1 (6 bases). Germline CDR1 and CDR2: SGHTS and YDEGEE. This CDR3 has 13 residues. Trimming took off 4 bases at V and 4 bases at J, with 12 bases between the two ends. CDR3 protein: CASSKGQSYEQYF. The DNA of the CDR3 is TGTGCCAGCAGCAAAGGACAGTCTTACGAGCAGTACTTC.

The genes are TRBV7-6 and TRBJ2-2, with 7 bases fitting TRBD2. Germline V lookup: CDR1 SGHVS, CDR2 FNYEAQ. This CDR3 is 15 amino acids long. V gave up 1 base and J gave up 3 bases; unmatched junction bases: 2. The DNA of the CDR3 is TGTGCCAGCAGCTTAGGTGGGGGGGACACCGGGGAGCTGTTTTTT. Encoded protein: CASSLGGGDTGELFF.

The chain carries TRBV19 and TRBJ1-1; 7 nucleotides align to TRBD1. Trimming removed 3 bases from V and 5 bases from J; junction bases left unmatched: 6. The CDR3 has 14 amino acids. Germline V gene lookup returns CDR1 LNHDA and CDR2 SQIVND (reference sequence). The CDR3 region has the DNA TGTGCCAGTAGTATTAGGGGGCGCGGTACTGAAGCTTTCTTT. Protein product: CASSIRGRGTEAFF.

This chain connects TRBV2 to TRBJ2-4; no reliable D call. The CDR3 is made up of 12 amino acids. The germline CDR1 and CDR2 sequences are SNHLY and FYNNEI. V gave up 1 base and J gave up 6 bases, with 4 bases separating them. Written as DNA, the CDR3 is TGTGCCAGCAGTGAAGACAGAAACATTCAGTACTTC. Protein sequence: CASSEDRNIQYF.

The V gene is TRBV29-1, the J gene TRBJ2-7, with a tentative D call TRBD1 (6 bases). Germline lookup yields CDR1 SQVTM and CDR2 ANQGSEA. With 1 base removed from V and 1 base from J, the gap between germline ends came to 8 bases. The CDR3 runs to 13 residues. CDR3 residues: CSVEGDKSYEQYF. The DNA of the CDR3 is TGCAGCGTTGAAGGGGACAAATCCTACGAGCAGTACTTC.

The rearrangement joins TRBV12-3 or TRBV12-4 to TRBJ2-3; possible D gene TRBD1, 5 bases. There are 13 residues in the CDR3. Trimming cost V 3 bases and J 3 bases, with 7 bases left between them. Written as DNA, the CDR3 is TGTGCCAGCAGTTTTCAGGGAACAGATACGCAGTATTTT. Amino acids: CASSFQGTDTQYF.

The chain has TRBV5-1 and TRBJ1-5; TRBD1 matches 10 bases. V lost 0 bases to trimming and J lost 4 bases; unmatched junction nucleotides: 1. The germline V gene encodes CDR1 SGHRS and CDR2 YFSETQ. The CDR3 length is 15 residues. Here the CDR3 reads CASSLGTGGNQPQHF. CDR3 nucleotide sequence: TGCGCCAGCAGCTTGGGGACAGGGGGGAATCAGCCCCAGCATTTT.

J is TRBJ2-7 and V is TRBV9; a possible D gene is TRBD1 (5 bases). V was clipped by 2 bases and J by 8 bases, with 17 bases between them. CDR1 and CDR2 (germline): SGDLS, YYNGEE. This CDR3 has 14 residues. The CDR3 DNA follows: TGTGCCAGCAGCGTCGGCCACGTAGGGGAACAGCAGTACTTC. This gives the protein CASSVGHVGEQQYF. Variable domain in full (rest from reference TRBV9 and TRBJ2-7): DSGVTQTPKHLITATGQRVTLRCSPRSGDLSVYWYQQSLDQGLQFLIQYYNGEERAKGNILERFSAQQFPDLHSELNLSSLELGDSALYFCASSVGHVGEQQYFGPGTRLTVT.

J is TRBJ2-5 and V is TRBV5-1; the match to TRBD2 covers 7 bases. With 4 bases clipped from V and 1 base from J, the junction kept 4 bases outside the gene matches. The CDR3 contains 14 residues. Germline-derived CDR1 and CDR2 are SGHRS and YFSETQ. The CDR3 loop is CASSPGGSQETQYF. The CDR3 DNA is TGCGCCAGCAGCCCGGGGGGATCCCAAGAGACCCAGTACTTC. The entire variable domain, with the rest obtained from reference TRBV5-1 and TRBJ2-5, is as follows: KAGVTQTPRYLIKTRGQQVTLSCSPISGHRSVSWYQQTPGQGLQFLFEYFSETQRNKGNFPGRFSGRQFSNSRSEMNVSTLELGDSALYLCASSPGGSQETQYFGPGTRLLVL.

The V and J genes are TRBV29-1 and TRBJ2-5; TRBD1 matches 8 bases. The CDR3 runs to 14 residues. Trimming cost V 7 bases and J 1 base; bases outside gene matches: 8. Germline V gene sequence: CDR1 SQVTM, CDR2 ANQGSEA. This chain's CDR3 is CSAGGTGFQETQYF. The CDR3 DNA sequence: TGCAGCGCTGGGGGGACAGGCTTCCAAGAGACCCAGTACTTC.

The DNA for the CDR3 is TGCGCCAGCAGCAAAGGGGGGGAGGACCCCGCGGGGGGCTACACCTTC. It translates to CASSKGGEDPAGGYTF. The V gene is TRBV5-1, the J gene TRBJ1-2; a possible D gene is TRBD1 (6 bases). V lost 4 bases to trimming and J lost 8 bases, with 24 bases between them. In germline, CDR1 is SGHRS, CDR2 YFSETQ. The CDR3 consists of 16 residues.

This chain uses TRBV19 with TRBJ2-7; possibly TRBD2 for D (5 bases). This CDR3 region has 12 residues. V was pared by 10 bases and J by 7 bases, with 17 bases between. The V gene's germline CDR1 is LNHDA and CDR2 SQIVND (reference sequence). The CDR3 spells CATRTLSGEQYF. The DNA of the CDR3 is TGTGCCACCAGGACGCTCTCGGGGGAGCAGTACTTC. Complete variable domain (other parts from reference TRBV19 and TRBJ2-7): DGGITQSPKYLFRKEGQNVTLSCEQNLNHDAMYWYRQDPGQGLRLIYYSQIVNDFQKGDIAEGYSVSREKKESFPLTVTSAQKNPTAFYLCATRTLSGEQYFGPGTRLTVT.

The V and J genes are TRBV5-1 and TRBJ2-2; D gene unclear. The CDR3 is made up of 13 amino acids. V was shortened by 0 bases and J by 4 bases, with 4 bases between the two germline ends. In germline, CDR1 is SGHRS, CDR2 YFSETQ. The CDR3, as DNA: TGCGCCAGCAGCTTGGCGGTCACCGGGGAGCTGTTTTTT. Translation gives CASSLAVTGELFF.

The chain couples TRBV11-2 to TRBJ1-5; 7 bases line up with TRBD1. V lost 6 bases, J lost 7 bases, and 6 bases stayed unmatched. The CDR3 is made up of 13 amino acids. Germline lookup yields CDR1 SGHAT and CDR2 FQNNGV. The CDR3 spells CASSSGQRQPQHF. DNA for the CDR3: TGTGCCAGCAGTTCGGGACAGCGGCAGCCCCAGCATTTT.

This chain joins TRBV5-6 and TRBJ2-7, with D hard to call. Germline values: CDR1 SGHDT, CDR2 YYEEEE. Trimming left V 0 bases short and J 2 bases short, with 9 bases between. CDR3 length equals 14 residues. This chain's CDR3 is CASSLDSLTYEQYF. CDR3 nucleotide sequence: TGTGCCAGCAGCTTGGACAGCCTTACCTACGAGCAGTACTTC. The full variable domain, rest sourced from reference TRBV5-6 and TRBJ2-7, is DAGVTQSPTHLIKTRGQQVTLRCSPKSGHDTVSWYQQALGQGPQFIFQYYEEEERQRGNFPDRFSGHQFPNYSSELNVNALLLGDSALYLCASSLDSLTYEQYFGPGTRLTVT.

The genes are TRBV5-5 and TRBJ1-3, with TRBD1 matching over 7 bases. Germline CDR1 is SGHKS and CDR2 is YYEKEE (reference sequence). The CDR3 totals 18 residues. J lost 3 bases, V lost 2 bases, and 14 bases had no gene match. CDR3 in DNA: TGTGCCAGCAGCTTCGGGGGACAGTTAATTGTAGGTGGAAACACCATATATTTT. It encodes CASSFGGQLIVGGNTIYF.